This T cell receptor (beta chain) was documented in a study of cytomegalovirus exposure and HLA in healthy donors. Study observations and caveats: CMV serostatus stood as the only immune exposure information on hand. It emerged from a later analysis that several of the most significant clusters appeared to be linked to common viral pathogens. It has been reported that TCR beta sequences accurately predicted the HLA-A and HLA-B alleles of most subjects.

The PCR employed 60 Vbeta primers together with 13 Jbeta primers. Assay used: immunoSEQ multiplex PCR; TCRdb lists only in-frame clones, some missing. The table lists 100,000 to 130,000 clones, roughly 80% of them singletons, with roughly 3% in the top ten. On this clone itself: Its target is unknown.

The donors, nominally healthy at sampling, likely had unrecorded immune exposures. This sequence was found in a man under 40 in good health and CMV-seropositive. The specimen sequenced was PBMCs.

DNA of the CDR3: TGTGCCAGCAGGTTAGACAGTGACTATGGCTACACCTTC. Protein sequence: CASRLDSDYGYTF. V gene TRBV5-4 combines with J gene TRBJ1-2, with D possibly matching TRBD1 (5 bases). Between the trimmed V and J ends, which lost 5 bases and 3 bases, there was a span of 11 bases. The CDR3 is 13 amino acids. Germline V lookup: CDR1 SGHNT, CDR2 YYREEE (reference sequence). Combining the CDR3 with reference TRBV5-4 and TRBJ1-2 gives the whole variable domain ETGVTQSPTHLIKTRGQQVTLRCSSQSGHNTVSWYQQALGQGPQFIFQYYREEENGRGNFPPRFSGLQFPNYSSELNVNALELDDSALYLCASRLDSDYGYTFGSGTRLTVV.